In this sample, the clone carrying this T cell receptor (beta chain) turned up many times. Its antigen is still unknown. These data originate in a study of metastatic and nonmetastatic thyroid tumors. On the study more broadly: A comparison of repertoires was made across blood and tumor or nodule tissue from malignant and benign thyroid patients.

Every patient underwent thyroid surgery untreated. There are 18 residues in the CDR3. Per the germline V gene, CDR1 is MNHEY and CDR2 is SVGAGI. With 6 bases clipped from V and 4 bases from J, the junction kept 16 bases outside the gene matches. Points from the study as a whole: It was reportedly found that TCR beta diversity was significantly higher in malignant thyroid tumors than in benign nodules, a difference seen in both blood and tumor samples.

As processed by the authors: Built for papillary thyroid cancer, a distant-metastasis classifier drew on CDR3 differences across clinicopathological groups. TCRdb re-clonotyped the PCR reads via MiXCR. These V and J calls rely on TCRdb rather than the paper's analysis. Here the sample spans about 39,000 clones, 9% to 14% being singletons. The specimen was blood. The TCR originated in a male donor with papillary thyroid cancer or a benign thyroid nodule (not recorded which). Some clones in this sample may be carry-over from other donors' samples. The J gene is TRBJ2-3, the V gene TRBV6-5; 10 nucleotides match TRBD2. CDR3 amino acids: CASRPPQSQREGADTQYF. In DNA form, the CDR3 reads TGTGCCAGCAGACCACCCCAATCCCAGCGGGAGGGGGCAGATACGCAGTATTTT.